This T cell receptor beta chain was captured by sequencing in a study of beta chain features in type 1 diabetes. Whole-study findings and limits: Any HLA-type effect on TCRB rearrangement remained unresolved here. The similarity of naive, central memory and Treg TCRB repertoires appeared greater among patients than among healthy donors.

Details on this clone: Its target is unknown.

All of the isolated RNA was reverse transcribed, so expressed TCRB transcripts were sequenced. Profiled with immunoSEQ multiplex PCR; TCRdb holds only in-frame clones, not every one. This table has roughly 240,000 clones, 55% to 70% appearing once. Naive, central memory, regulatory and stem cell-like memory cells within the CD4+ compartment were sorted using CD45RO/CCR7/CD25/CD127/CD95/CD27. This CDR3 has 19 amino acids. Trimming took 0 bases from V and 1 from J; bases not matched to a gene: 10. Germline V gene data show CDR1 as MGHRA and CDR2 as YSYEKL. The source is a man in his thirties or forties in good health. The genes are TRBV4-1 and TRBJ2-3, with 10 nucleotides matching TRBD1. Material: naive CD4+ T cells from blood. The CDR3 DNA follows: TGCGCCAGCAGCCAAGATCGGTCGTCTGGGACAGGGGGCACAGATACGCAGTATTTT. Residues: CASSQDRSSGTGGTDTQYF.